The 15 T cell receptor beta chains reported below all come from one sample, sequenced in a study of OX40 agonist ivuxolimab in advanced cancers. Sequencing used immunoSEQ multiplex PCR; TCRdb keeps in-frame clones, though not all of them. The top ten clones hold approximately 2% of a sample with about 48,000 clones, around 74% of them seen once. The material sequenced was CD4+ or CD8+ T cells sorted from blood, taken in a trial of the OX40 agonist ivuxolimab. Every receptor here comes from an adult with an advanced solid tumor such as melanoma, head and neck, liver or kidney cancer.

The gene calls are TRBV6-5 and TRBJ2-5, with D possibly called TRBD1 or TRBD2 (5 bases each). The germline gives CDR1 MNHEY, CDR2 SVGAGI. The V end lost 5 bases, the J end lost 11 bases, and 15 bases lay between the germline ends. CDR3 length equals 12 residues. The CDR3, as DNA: TGTGCCAGCAGTACTACCCGGGACGGGCAGTACTTC. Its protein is CASSTTRDGQYF.

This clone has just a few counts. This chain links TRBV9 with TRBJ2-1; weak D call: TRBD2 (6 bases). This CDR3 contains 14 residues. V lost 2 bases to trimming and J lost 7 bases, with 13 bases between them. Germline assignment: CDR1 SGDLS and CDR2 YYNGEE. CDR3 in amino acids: CASSVRRGRNEQFF. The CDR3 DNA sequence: TGTGCCAGCAGCGTTCGGCGGGGACGGAATGAGCAGTTCTTC.

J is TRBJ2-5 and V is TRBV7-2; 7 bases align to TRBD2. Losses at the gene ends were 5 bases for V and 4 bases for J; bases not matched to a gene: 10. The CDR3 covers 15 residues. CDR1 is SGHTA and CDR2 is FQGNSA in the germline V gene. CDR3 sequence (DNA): TGTGCCAGCAGCCTGGCTAGCGGCAACGGAGAGACCCAGTACTTC. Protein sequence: CASSLASGNGETQYF.

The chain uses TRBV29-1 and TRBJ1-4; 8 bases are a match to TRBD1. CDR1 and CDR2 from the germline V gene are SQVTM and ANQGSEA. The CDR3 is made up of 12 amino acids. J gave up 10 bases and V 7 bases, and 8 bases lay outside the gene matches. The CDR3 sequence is CSADQDRGKLFF. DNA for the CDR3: TGCAGCGCAGACCAAGACAGGGGAAAACTGTTTTTT.

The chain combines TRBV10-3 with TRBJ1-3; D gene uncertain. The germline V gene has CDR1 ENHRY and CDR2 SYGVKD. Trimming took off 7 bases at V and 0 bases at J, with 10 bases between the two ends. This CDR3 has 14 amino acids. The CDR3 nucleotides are TGTGCCATCAAGGGAGAGTTCTCTGGAAACACCATATATTTT. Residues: CAIKGEFSGNTIYF.

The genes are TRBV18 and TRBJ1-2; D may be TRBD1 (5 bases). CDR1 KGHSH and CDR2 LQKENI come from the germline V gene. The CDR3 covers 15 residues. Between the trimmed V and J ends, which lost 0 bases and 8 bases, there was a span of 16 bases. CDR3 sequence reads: CASSPPGTANSGYTF. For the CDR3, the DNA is TGTGCCAGCTCACCACCAGGGACCGCGAACTCGGGCTACACCTTC. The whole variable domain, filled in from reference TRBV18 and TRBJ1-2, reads NAGVMQNPRHLVRRRGQEARLRCSPMKGHSHVYWYRQLPEEGLKFMVYLQKENIIDESGMPKERFSAEFPKEGPSILRIQQVVRGDSAAYFCASSPPGTANSGYTFGSGTRLTVV.

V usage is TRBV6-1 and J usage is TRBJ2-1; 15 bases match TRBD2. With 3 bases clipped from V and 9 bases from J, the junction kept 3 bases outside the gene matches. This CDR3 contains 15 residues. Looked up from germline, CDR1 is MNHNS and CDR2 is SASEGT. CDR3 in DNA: TGTGCCAGCAGTGACGGGACTAGCGGGAGGTCTGAGCAGTTCTTC. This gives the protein CASSDGTSGRSEQFF.

The CDR3, as DNA: TGTGCCAGCAGCCCCAGGGAAGGCACTGAAGCTTTCTTT. It specifies CASSPREGTEAFF. The chain recombines TRBV7-7 with TRBJ1-1; possibly TRBD1 for D (5 bases). Trimming cost V 5 bases and J 4 bases, with 11 bases left between them. The germline gives CDR1 SSHAT, CDR2 FNYEAQ (reference sequence). The CDR3 is 13 residues long. The full variable domain, rest sourced from reference TRBV7-7 and TRBJ1-1, is GAGVSQSPRYKVTKRGQDVTLRCDPISSHATLYWYQQALGQGPEFLTYFNYEAQPDKSGLPSDRFSAERPEGSISTLTIQRTEQRDSAMYRCASSPREGTEAFFGQGTRLTVV.

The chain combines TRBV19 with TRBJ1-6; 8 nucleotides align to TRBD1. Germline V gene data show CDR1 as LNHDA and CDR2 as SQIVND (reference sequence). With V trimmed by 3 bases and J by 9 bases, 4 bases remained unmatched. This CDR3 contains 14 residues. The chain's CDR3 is CASSIYRGSSPLHF. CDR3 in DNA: TGTGCCAGTAGTATCTACAGGGGGTCTTCACCCCTCCACTTT.

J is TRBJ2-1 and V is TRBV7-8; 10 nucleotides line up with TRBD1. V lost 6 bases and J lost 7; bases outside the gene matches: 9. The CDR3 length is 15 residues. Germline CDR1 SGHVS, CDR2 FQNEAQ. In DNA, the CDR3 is TGTGCCAGCAGTTCCAACCGGGACAGGGGAAATGAGCAGTTCTTC. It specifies CASSSNRDRGNEQFF.

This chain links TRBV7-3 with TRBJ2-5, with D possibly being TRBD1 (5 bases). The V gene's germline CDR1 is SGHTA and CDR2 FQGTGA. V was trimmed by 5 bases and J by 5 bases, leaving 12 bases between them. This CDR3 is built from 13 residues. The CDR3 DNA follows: TGTGCCAGCAGCATACAGGCCACGGAGACCCAGTACTTC. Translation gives CASSIQATETQYF.

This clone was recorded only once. The CDR3 DNA reads TGTGCCAGCAGCCCCCCGGGCTCGGGGCGGATGAAGACCGGGGAGCTGTTTTTT. Translated: CASSPPGSGRMKTGELFF. This chain links TRBV5-4 with TRBJ2-2; either TRBD1 or TRBD2 may supply D (5 bases each). Germline-derived CDR1 and CDR2 are SGHNT and YYREEE (reference sequence). The germline V and J ends were trimmed by 4 bases and 5 bases, with 24 bases remaining between them. The CDR3 sequence is 18 residues long.

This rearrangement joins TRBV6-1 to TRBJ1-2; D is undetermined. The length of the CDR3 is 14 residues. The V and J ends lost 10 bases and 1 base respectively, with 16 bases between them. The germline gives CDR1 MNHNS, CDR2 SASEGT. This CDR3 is CATAQETFNYGYTF. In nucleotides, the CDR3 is TGTGCCACCGCTCAGGAAACCTTTAACTATGGCTACACCTTC.

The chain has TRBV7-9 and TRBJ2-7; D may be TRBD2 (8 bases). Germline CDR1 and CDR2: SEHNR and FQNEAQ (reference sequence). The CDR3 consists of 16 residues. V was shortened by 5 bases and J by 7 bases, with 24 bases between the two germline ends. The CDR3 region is CASSPSGGTVILEQYF. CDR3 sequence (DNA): TGTGCCAGCAGCCCCTCGGGGGGGACAGTAATATTGGAGCAGTACTTC. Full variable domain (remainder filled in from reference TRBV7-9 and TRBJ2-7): DTGVSQNPRHKITKRGQNVTFRCDPISEHNRLYWYRQTLGQGPEFLTYFQNEAQLEKSRLLSDRFSAERPKGSFSTLEIQRTEQGDSAMYLCASSPSGGTVILEQYFGPGTRLTVT.

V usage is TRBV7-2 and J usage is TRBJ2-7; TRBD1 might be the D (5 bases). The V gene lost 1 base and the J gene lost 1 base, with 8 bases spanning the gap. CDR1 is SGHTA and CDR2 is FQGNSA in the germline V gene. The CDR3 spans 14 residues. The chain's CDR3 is CASSLGAGSYEQYF. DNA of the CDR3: TGTGCCAGCAGCTTAGGCGCAGGGTCCTACGAGCAGTACTTC.